This T cell receptor (beta chain) originates from a study of blood T cells in healthy people across ages. Study-level findings and limits: Long-lived donors had more naive CD4+ cells and higher diversity than aged donors. The percentage of naive T cells correlated strongly with TCR beta diversity. PBMCs that were unsorted prevented a conclusive naive versus antigen-experienced comparison.

Primed by a sample-barcoded 5' primer and a J-beta primer mix, a second PCR proceeded for about 6 to 11 cycles. Template switching added a 12-random-nucleotide identifier to every cDNA molecule. A single record per CDR3 protein comes from TCRdb applying MiXCR to the 5' RACE reads. In the table there are roughly 800,000 distinct CDR3 sequences, roughly 60% of which are singletons. With regard to this clonotype: Its antigen is still unknown.

Sequenced sample: blood. This receptor was obtained from a man younger than 45 in good health.

CDR3 DNA: TGTGCCACCAACCCTAACGGGCGGCGAATCGACTATGGCTACACCTTC. Translating gives CATNPNGRRIDYGYTF. This chain uses TRBV6-6 with TRBJ1-2; D is unclear. Germline CDR1 and CDR2: MNHNY and SVGAGI (reference sequence). Deletions cut 10 bases from V and 3 bases from J, with 24 bases between. This CDR3 is 16 amino acids long.